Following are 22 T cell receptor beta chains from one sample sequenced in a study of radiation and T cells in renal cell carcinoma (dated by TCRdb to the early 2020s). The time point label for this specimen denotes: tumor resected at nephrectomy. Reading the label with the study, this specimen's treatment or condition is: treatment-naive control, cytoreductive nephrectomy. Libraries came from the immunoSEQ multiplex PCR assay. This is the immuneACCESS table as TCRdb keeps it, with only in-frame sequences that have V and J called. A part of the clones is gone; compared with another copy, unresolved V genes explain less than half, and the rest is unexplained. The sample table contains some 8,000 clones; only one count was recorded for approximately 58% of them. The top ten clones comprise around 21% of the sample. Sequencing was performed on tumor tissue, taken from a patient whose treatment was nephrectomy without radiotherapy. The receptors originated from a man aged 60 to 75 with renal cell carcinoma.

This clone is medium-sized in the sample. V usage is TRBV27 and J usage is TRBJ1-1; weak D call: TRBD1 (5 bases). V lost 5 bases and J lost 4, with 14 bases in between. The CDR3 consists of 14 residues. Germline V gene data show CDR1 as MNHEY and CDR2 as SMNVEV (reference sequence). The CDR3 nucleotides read TGTGCCAGCAGTGGAGAGGGGTGGAGCACTGAAGCTTTCTTT. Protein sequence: CASSGEGWSTEAFF.

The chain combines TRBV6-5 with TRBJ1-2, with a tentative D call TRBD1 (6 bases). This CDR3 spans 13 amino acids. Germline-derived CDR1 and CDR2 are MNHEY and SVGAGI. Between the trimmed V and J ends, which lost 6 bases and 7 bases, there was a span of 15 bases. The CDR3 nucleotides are TGTGCCAGCAGAAAGCGGGAAGGGGGTGGCTACACCTTC. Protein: CASRKREGGGYTF.

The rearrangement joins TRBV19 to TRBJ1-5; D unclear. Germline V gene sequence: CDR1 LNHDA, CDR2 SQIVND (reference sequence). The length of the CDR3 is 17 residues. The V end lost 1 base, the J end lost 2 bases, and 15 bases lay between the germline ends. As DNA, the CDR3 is TGTGCCAGTAGTATAGTTGGGGTCCGGGCGGGCAATCAGCCCCAGCATTTT. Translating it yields CASSIVGVRAGNQPQHF.

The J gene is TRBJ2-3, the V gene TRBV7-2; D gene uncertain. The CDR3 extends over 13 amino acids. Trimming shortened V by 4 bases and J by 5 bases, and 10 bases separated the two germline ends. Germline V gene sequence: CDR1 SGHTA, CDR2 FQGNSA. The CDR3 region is CASSSMEGDTQYF. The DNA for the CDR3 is TGTGCCAGCAGCTCCATGGAAGGAGATACGCAGTATTTT.

CDR3 nucleotide sequence: TGTGCCAGCAGCCAGGGAGAGATCGAATATGGCTACACCTTC. Translating it yields CASSQGEIEYGYTF. The chain recombines TRBV7-8 with TRBJ1-2; perhaps TRBD1 as D (5 bases). Trimming stripped 5 bases from V and 5 bases from J, with 15 bases between. CDR1 is SGHVS, CDR2 FQNEAQ, per germline. This CDR3 is 14 amino acids long. Using reference TRBV7-8 and TRBJ1-2 for the parts outside the CDR3, the full variable domain is GAGVSQSPRYKVAKRGQDVALRCDPISGHVSLFWYQQALGQGPEFLTYFQNEAQLDKSGLPSDRFFAERPEGSVSTLKIQRTQQEDSAVYLCASSQGEIEYGYTFGSGTRLTVV.

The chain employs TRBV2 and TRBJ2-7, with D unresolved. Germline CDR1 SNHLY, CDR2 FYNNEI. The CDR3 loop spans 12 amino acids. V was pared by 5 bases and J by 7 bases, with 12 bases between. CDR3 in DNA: TGTGCCAGCAGTTTATCCGCGAGGGAGCAGTACTTC. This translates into CASSLSAREQYF.

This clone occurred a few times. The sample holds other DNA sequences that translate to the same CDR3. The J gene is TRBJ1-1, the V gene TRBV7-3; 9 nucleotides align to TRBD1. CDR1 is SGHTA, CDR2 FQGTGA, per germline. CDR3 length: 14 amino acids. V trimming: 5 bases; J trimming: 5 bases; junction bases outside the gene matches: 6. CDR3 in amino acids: CASSQQGARTEAFF. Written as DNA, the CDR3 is TGTGCCAGCAGCCAACAGGGGGCGCGGACTGAAGCTTTCTTT.

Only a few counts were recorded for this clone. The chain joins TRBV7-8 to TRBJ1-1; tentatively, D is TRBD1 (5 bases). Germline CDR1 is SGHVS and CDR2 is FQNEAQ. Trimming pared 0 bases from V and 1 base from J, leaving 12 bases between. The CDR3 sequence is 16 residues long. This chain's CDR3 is CASSLAGTSKNTEAFF. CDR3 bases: TGTGCCAGCAGCTTAGCCGGGACTTCTAAGAACACTGAAGCTTTCTTT. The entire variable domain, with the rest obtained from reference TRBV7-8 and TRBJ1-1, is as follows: GAGVSQSPRYKVAKRGQDVALRCDPISGHVSLFWYQQALGQGPEFLTYFQNEAQLDKSGLPSDRFFAERPEGSVSTLKIQRTQQEDSAVYLCASSLAGTSKNTEAFFGQGTRLTVV.

The CDR3 loop is CASSFRGAGNTIYF. CDR3 DNA sequence: TGTGCCAGCAGCTTTAGAGGGGCTGGAAACACCATATATTTT. This rearrangement joins TRBV5-4 to TRBJ1-3; the D gene is possibly TRBD1 (5 bases). Trimming removed 2 bases at V and 2 bases at J, with 8 bases between. Germline CDR1 SGHNT, CDR2 YYREEE (reference sequence). The CDR3 has 14 amino acids.

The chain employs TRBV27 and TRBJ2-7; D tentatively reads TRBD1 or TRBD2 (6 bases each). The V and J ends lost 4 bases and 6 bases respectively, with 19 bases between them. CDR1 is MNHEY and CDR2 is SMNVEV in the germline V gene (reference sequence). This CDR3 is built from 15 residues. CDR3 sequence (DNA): TGTGCCAGCAGTTGGGTACGGCAGGGGAGGCGCGAGCAGTACTTC. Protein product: CASSWVRQGRREQYF.

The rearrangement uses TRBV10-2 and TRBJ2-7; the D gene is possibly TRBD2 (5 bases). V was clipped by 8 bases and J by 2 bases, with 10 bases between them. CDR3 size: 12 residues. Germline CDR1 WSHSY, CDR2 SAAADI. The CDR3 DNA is TGCGCCAGCGAGGGTTCTACCTACGAGCAGTACTTC. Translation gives CASEGSTYEQYF.

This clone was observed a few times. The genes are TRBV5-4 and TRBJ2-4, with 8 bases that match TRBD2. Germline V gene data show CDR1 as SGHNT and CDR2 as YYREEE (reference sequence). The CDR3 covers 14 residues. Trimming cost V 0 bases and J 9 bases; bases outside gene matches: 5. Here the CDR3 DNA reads TGTGCCAGCAGCTTGGAAGCGGGAGATGCCATTCAGTACTTC. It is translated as CASSLEAGDAIQYF.

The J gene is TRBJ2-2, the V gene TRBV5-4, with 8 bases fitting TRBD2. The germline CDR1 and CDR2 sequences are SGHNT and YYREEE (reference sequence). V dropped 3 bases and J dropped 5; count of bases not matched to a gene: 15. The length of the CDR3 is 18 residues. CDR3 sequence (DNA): TGTGCCAGCAGCTCATCAAATCTTGGCGGGGGGAAGACCGGGGAGCTGTTTTTT. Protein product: CASSSSNLGGGKTGELFF.

The CDR3 coding sequence is TGTGCCAGCAGCTTAAATTCGTACGGCCATTCACCCCTCCACTTT. Encoded protein: CASSLNSYGHSPLHF. J is TRBJ1-6 and V is TRBV11-2; D gene ambiguous. CDR1 SGHAT and CDR2 FQNNGV come from the germline V gene. V lost 2 bases to trimming and J lost 8 bases, with 13 bases between them. The CDR3 covers 15 residues.

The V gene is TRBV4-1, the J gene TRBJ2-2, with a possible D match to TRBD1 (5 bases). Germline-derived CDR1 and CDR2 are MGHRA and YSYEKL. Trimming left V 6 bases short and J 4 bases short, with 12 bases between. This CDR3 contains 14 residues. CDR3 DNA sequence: TGCGCCAGCAGGGACACGGGCGGCACCGGGGAGCTGTTTTTT. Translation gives CASRDTGGTGELFF.

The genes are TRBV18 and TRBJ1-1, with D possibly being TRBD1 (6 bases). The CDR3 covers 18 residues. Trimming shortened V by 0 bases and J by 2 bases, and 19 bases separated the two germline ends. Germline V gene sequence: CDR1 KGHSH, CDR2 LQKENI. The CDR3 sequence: CASSPPGGGRALNTEAFF. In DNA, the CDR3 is TGTGCCAGCTCACCACCAGGTGGGGGCAGGGCCCTAAACACTGAAGCTTTCTTT.

DNA of the CDR3: TGTGCCAGCAGTTACGGGACAGGGCCTGATACGCAGTATTTT. It translates to CASSYGTGPDTQYF. J is TRBJ2-3 and V is TRBV27; 9 bases line up with TRBD1. This CDR3 has 14 residues. The V and J ends lost 4 bases and 6 bases, in that order; junction bases with no gene match: 5. CDR1 and CDR2 (germline): MNHEY, SMNVEV (reference sequence).

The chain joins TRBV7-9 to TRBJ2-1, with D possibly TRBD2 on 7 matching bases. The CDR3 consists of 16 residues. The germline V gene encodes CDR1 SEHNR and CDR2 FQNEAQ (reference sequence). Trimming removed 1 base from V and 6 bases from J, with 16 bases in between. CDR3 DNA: TGTGCCAGCAGCTTAGAAAGGGGGGGAGTTGTCAATGAGCAGTTCTTC. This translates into CASSLERGGVVNEQFF.

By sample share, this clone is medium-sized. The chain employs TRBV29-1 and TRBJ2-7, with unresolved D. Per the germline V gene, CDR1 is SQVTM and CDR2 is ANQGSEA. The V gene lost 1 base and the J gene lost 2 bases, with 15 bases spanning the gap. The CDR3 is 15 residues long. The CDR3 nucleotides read TGCAGCGTTGAAGCTCCCAGCCTAACCCCCTACGAGCAGTACTTC. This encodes CSVEAPSLTPYEQYF.

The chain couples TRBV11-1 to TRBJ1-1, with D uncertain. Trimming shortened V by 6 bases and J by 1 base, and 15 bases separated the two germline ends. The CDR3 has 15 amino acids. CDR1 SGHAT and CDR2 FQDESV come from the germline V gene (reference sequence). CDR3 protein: CASRPTNSPNTEAFF. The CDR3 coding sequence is TGTGCCAGCAGGCCGACGAACAGTCCGAACACTGAAGCTTTCTTT.

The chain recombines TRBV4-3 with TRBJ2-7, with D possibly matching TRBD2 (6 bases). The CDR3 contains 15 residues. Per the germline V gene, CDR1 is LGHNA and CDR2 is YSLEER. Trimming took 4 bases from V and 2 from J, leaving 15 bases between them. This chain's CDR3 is CASSPGSGPAYEQYF. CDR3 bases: TGCGCCAGCAGCCCGGGAAGCGGGCCCGCCTACGAGCAGTACTTC.

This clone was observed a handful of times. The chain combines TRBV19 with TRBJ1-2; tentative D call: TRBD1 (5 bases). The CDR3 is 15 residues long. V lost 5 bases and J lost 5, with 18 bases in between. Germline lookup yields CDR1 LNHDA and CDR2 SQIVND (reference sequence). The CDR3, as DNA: TGTGCCAGTAGTTCTCCGGGGAAGGGGCCTTATGGCTACACCTTC. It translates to CASSSPGKGPYGYTF.